These 14 T cell receptor beta chains share one sample of origin, sequenced in a study of read filtering for tumor transcriptome and immune sequencing. This library used roughly 400 ng RNA and molecular barcoded adaptors spanning alpha/delta and beta/gamma chains. TCRdb ran MiXCR on the reads and lists one entry per CDR3 protein. The sample lists 50,000 or so distinct CDR3 sequences, around 19% occurring once. Sequencing was performed on a population of CD138-negative cells sorted from bone marrow. All receptors come from a donor aged 40 or older with multiple myeloma.

The genes are TRBV19 and TRBJ2-7; D gene unclear. The germline CDR1 and CDR2 sequences are LNHDA and SQIVND (reference sequence). The ends were cut back, 7 bases at V and 3 bases at J, with 13 bases in the middle. This CDR3 spans 13 amino acids. The CDR3 nucleotides read TGTGCCAGTAACCGAACGATTGGCTACGAGCAGTACTTC. This encodes CASNRTIGYEQYF.

On this clonotype: A read error may explain this, as a much larger clone is one base away. The chain has TRBV6-5 and TRBJ2-1, with D maybe TRBD2 (6 bases). The CDR3 has 17 amino acids. The V gene's germline CDR1 is MNHEY and CDR2 SVGAGI. CDR3 nucleotides: TGTGCCAGCAGTTACACGGGACTTCCGAGCTCCTACAATGAGCAGCTCTTC. Translating gives CASSYTGLPSSYNEQLF.

This chain connects TRBV5-1 to TRBJ2-3; no firm D call. V lost 2 bases to trimming and J lost 0 bases, with 13 bases between them. Germline CDR1 is SGHRS and CDR2 is YFSETQ. This CDR3 has 16 residues. In DNA form, the CDR3 reads TGCGCCAGCAGCTTTACGACCGTCCAGAGCACAGATACGCAGTATTTT. It yields the protein CASSFTTVQSTDTQYF. The full variable domain, rest sourced from reference TRBV5-1 and TRBJ2-3, is KAGVTQTPRYLIKTRGQQVTLSCSPISGHRSVSWYQQTPGQGLQFLFEYFSETQRNKGNFPGRFSGRQFSNSRSEMNVSTLELGDSALYLCASSFTTVQSTDTQYFGPGTRLTVL.

A remark on this clonotype: A clone one base away is much larger, so this may be a read error. This chain links TRBV2 with TRBJ1-2; 9 bases line up with TRBD1. The CDR3 is made up of 13 amino acids. CDR1 and CDR2 from the germline V gene are SNHLY and FYNNEI. CDR3 amino acids: CASSRTGDDGYAF. CDR3 DNA: TGTGCCAGCAGTCGGACAGGGGACGATGGCTACGCCTTC.

This clonotype was seen a handful of times. The chain couples TRBV12-5 to TRBJ2-1, with 8 bases matching TRBD2. The germline CDR1 and CDR2 sequences are LGHNT and FRNRAP. The V segment lost 9 bases and the J segment 4 bases; nucleotides outside the gene matches: 11. CDR3 size: 15 residues. CDR3 protein: CASTFGSSGYNEQFF. CDR3 nucleotides: TGTGCTAGCACCTTCGGGTCTAGCGGGTACAATGAGCAGTTCTTC.

This clonotype was found many times. The chain carries TRBV27 and TRBJ2-2, with 8 positions matching TRBD2. The CDR3 sequence is 15 residues long. Germline-derived CDR1 and CDR2 are MNHEY and SMNVEV (reference sequence). The trim removed 2 bases at V and 7 bases at J, leaving 6 bases unmatched. In nucleotides, the CDR3 is TGTGCCAGCAGTTTACGGACTAGCCTTGGCGGGGAGCTGTTTTTT. Translating gives CASSLRTSLGGELFF.

This clonotype was counted between two and nine times. This sequence joins TRBV19 and TRBJ1-4, with 9 bases lining up with TRBD1. Germline-derived CDR1 and CDR2 are LNHDA and SQIVND (reference sequence). The J segment lost 6 bases and the V segment lost 8 bases, leaving 4 bases of the junction unmatched. The CDR3 sequence is 13 residues long. The CDR3 spells CASSDRGDEKLFF. The CDR3 DNA is TGTGCCAGTTCGGACAGGGGCGATGAAAAACTGTTTTTT.

This clonotype was observed at least ten times. The gene calls are TRBV7-2 and TRBJ2-1, with 8 nucleotides matching TRBD2. Germline V gives CDR1 SGHTA, CDR2 FQGNSA. The V gene end was trimmed by 1 base and the J gene end by 1 base; junction bases not matched to a gene: 6. The CDR3 has 17 amino acids. The CDR3 sequence is CASSLGGLAGSYNEQFF. In DNA, the CDR3 is TGTGCCAGCAGCTTAGGGGGGCTAGCGGGTTCCTACAATGAGCAGTTCTTC.

This clonotype is labeled large (0.1 to 1%). The CDR3 DNA reads TGTGCCAGCAGCTCAGGACTAGCGGGAGAGGGGGATGAGCAGTTCTTC. It codes for CASSSGLAGEGDEQFF. The V gene is TRBV9, the J gene TRBJ2-1; 13 positions match TRBD2. V was clipped by 4 bases and J by 8 bases; unmatched bases: 9. This CDR3 comprises 16 residues. Germline V CDR1 and CDR2: SGDLS, YYNGEE.

This clonotype showed up many times. The chain has TRBV5-5 and TRBJ1-1; D unclear. Trimming removed 4 bases from V and 5 bases from J, with 27 bases in between. This CDR3 spans 18 amino acids. From germline, CDR1 is SGHKS and CDR2 YYEKEE (reference sequence). This CDR3 is CASSQRVGVGVARTEAFF. CDR3 DNA: TGTGCCAGCAGCCAAAGGGTCGGGGTCGGAGTAGCGCGTACTGAAGCTTTCTTT.

This clonotype was seen many times. V usage is TRBV12-3 or TRBV12-4 and J usage is TRBJ2-1; D remains unclear. The CDR3 is made up of 14 amino acids. The V gene lost 3 bases and the J gene lost 0 bases, with 6 bases spanning the gap. The CDR3 nucleotides read TGTGCCAGCAGTTTGAGCAGCTCCTACAATGAGCAGTTCTTC. Residues: CASSLSSSYNEQFF.

This clonotype turned up a few times. This clone may be a read error of a much larger clone one base away. The rearrangement links TRBV19 to TRBJ1-4; D unclear. The V and J ends lost 1 base and 8 bases respectively, with 8 bases between them. The germline gives CDR1 LNHDA, CDR2 SQIVND (reference sequence). CDR3 length: 13 residues. The CDR3 nucleotides are TGTGCCAGTAGTATAGCCTGGGAGGAAAAACTGTTTTTT. Its protein product is CASSIAWEEKLFF.

This chain links TRBV7-2 with TRBJ2-1; 8 positions match TRBD2. CDR3 length: 18 amino acids. After removal of 1 base from V and 4 bases from J, the junction contained 12 bases not matched to a gene. CDR1 and CDR2 (germline): SGHTA, FQGNSA. As DNA, the CDR3 is TGTGCCAGCAGCTTAGTTGGGGCGGGAGGATATCCTTACAATGAGCAGTTCTTC. Translation: CASSLVGAGGYPYNEQFF.

This clonotype showed up many times. Its ends do not fully match the called genes, so a read error is possible. V is TRBV2 and J is TRBJ1-2; no clear D gene. Per the germline V gene, CDR1 is SNHLY and CDR2 is FYNNEI. The CDR3 is 13 residues long. This chain's CDR3 is CASSEGLNYGYTF. DNA for the CDR3: TGTGCCAGCAGCGAAGGTCTGAACTATGGCTACACCTTC.